A selection of T cell receptor beta chains follows, all from one sample in a study of T-cell reconstitution after alpha-beta-depleted transplantation in children. From the PCR reads, TCRdb called clonotypes with MiXCR, one entry per CDR3 protein. Here the sample spans just under 550,000 distinct CDR3 sequences, around 18% being singletons. The material was PBMCs from the stem cell graft donor, obtained from the stem cell graft. The receptor source for this set is a human donor who donated a stem cell graft to a child with acute lymphoblastic leukemia. The CDR3 runs from the conserved cysteine through the conserved F or W. A D gene is named only where the DNA matches it firmly. Clone sizes are given selectively: once, few, many, or a class where the clone is expanded.

d_gene	v_gene	abundance	j_gene	CDR3aa	CDR3nt
-	TRBV7-6	-	TRBJ2-1	CASSQGENEQFF	TGTGCCAGCAGCCAAGGGGAGAATGAGCAGTTCTTC
-	TRBV6-1	-	TRBJ1-6	CASTKALTSMNSPLHF	TGTGCCAGCACCAAAGCCCTGACGAGTATGAATTCACCCCTCCACTTT
TRBD1	TRBV6-5	few	TRBJ2-7	CASSYIGTGDYEQYF	TGTGCCAGCAGTTACATCGGGACAGGTGATTACGAGCAGTACTTC
-	TRBV5-1	few	TRBJ2-1	CASSLRTPSRGNEQFF	TGCGCCAGCAGCCTACGGACACCCTCCAGAGGTAATGAGCAGTTCTTC
-	TRBV21-1	few	TRBJ1-1	CASSNQDRGPPEAFF	TGTGCCAGCAGCAATCAAGACAGGGGTCCCCCTGAAGCTTTCTTT
TRBD2	TRBV11-1	many	TRBJ2-1	CASSTLGTSGNIGNEQFF	TGTGCCAGCAGCACACTTGGGACTAGCGGGAACATCGGCAATGAGCAGTTCTTC
-	TRBV3-1	few	TRBJ2-1	CASSPDTSPYNEQFF	TGTGCCAGCAGCCCAGACACAAGCCCCTACAATGAGCAGTTCTTC
TRBD2	TRBV5-1	-	TRBJ2-5	CASSPGMLAGLEETQYF	TGCGCCAGCAGCCCAGGCATGCTAGCGGGGCTGGAAGAGACCCAGTACTTC
TRBD1	TRBV12-3/TRBV12-4	-	TRBJ1-1	CASSQQGSMNTEAFF	TGTGCCAGCAGCCAACAGGGGTCGATGAACACTGAAGCTTTCTTT
-	TRBV20-1	few	TRBJ1-5	CSARMAVGQPQHF	TGCAGTGCTAGAATGGCAGTGGGACAGCCCCAGCATTTT
-	TRBV7-6	many	TRBJ1-2	CASSLAGANYGYTF	TGTGCCAGCAGCTTAGCAGGGGCTAACTATGGCTACACCTTC
-	TRBV19	-	TRBJ2-2	CASNRQGTSTGELFF	TGTGCCAGTAACCGGCAGGGGACGAGCACCGGGGAGCTGTTTTTT
TRBD1	TRBV5-1	-	TRBJ2-7	CASSLWDRGLEQYF	TGCGCCAGCAGCTTGTGGGACAGGGGGCTAGAGCAGTACTTC
-	TRBV7-3	-	TRBJ2-5	CASSLDLGGKTQYF	TGTGCCAGCAGCTTGGATCTTGGGGGAAAGACCCAGTACTTC
-	TRBV5-6	-	TRBJ2-3	CASSLVQSSQGTPDTQYF	TGTGCCAGCAGCTTGGTCCAGTCGTCGCAGGGTACGCCAGATACGCAGTATTTT
TRBD2	TRBV9	-	TRBJ2-3	CASSVLETSEAFDTQYF	TGTGCCAGCAGCGTTCTCGAGACTAGCGAGGCGTTCGATACGCAGTATTTT
TRBD1	TRBV20-1	-	TRBJ2-3	CSAKQGAYTQYF	TGCAGTGCTAAACAGGGGGCGTATACGCAGTATTTT